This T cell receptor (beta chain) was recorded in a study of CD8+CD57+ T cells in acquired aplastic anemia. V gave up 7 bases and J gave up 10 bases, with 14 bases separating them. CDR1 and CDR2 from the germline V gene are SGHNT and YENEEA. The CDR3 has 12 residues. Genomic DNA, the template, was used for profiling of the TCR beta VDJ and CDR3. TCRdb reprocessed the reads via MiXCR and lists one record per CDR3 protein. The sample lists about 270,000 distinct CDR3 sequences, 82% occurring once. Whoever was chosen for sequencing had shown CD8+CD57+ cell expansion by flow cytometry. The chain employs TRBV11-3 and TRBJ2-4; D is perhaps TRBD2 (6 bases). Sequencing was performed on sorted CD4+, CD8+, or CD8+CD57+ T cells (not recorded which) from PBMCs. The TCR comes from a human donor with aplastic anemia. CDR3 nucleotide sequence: TGTGCCAGCACAGGAGCAGGGACTATTCAGTACTTC. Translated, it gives CASTGAGTIQYF.